This T cell receptor beta chain comes out of a study of PD-L1 blockade in urothelial cancer. Study summary: About 90% of the roughly 30 patients were men whose urothelial cancer was bladder-origin.

Clones were read by immunoSEQ multiplex PCR, and TCRdb kept only the in-frame ones, dropping some. The sample contains 90,000 or so clones, more than 70% of which appear only once. Germline loops: CDR1 SGDLS, CDR2 YYNGEE. The germline V and J ends were trimmed by 0 bases and 0 bases, with 4 bases remaining between them. This CDR3 is 14 amino acids long. Indicated time point: pretreatment peripheral blood. This TCR was sampled from an elderly woman with urothelial cancer. The rearrangement links TRBV9 to TRBJ1-3, with D unresolved. This specimen was PBMCs, taken around atezolizumab (anti-PD-L1) treatment. CDR3 coding DNA: TGTGCCAGCAGCGTAGCTTACTCTGGAAACACCATATATTTT. Its protein product is CASSVAYSGNTIYF.